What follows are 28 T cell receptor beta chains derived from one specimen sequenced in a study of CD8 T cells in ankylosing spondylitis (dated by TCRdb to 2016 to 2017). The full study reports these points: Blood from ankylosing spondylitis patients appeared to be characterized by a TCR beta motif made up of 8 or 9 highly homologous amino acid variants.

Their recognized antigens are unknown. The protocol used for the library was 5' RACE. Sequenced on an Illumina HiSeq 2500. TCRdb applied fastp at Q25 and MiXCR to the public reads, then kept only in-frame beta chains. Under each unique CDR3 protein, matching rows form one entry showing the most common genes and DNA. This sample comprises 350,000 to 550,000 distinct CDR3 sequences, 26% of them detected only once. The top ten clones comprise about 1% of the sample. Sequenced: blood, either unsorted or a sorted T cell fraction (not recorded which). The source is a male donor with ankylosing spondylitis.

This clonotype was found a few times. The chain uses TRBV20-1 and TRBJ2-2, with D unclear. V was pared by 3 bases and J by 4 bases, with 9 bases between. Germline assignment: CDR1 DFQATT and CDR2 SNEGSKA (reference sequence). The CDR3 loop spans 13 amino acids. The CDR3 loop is CSARKTATGELFF. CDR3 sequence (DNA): TGCAGTGCTAGGAAAACAGCCACCGGGGAGCTGTTTTTT.

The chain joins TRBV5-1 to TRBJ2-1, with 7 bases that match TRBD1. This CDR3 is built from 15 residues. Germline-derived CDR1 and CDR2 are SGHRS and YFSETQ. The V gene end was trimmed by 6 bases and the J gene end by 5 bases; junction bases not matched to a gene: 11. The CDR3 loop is CASTRDSPRDNEQFF. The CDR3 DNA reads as TGCGCCAGCACCAGGGACAGTCCTAGAGACAATGAGCAGTTCTTC.

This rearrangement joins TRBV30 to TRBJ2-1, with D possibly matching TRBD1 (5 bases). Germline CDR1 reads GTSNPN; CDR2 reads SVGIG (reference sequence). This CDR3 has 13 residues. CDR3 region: CAHWGRTTNEQFF. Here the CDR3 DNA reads TGTGCTCACTGGGGCAGGACCACCAATGAGCAGTTCTTC. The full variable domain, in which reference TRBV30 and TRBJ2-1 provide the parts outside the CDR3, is SQTIHQWPATLVQPVGSPLSLECTVEGTSNPNLYWYRQAAGRGLQLLFYSVGIGQISSEVPQNLSASRPQDRQFILSSKKLLLSDSGFYLCAHWGRTTNEQFFGPGTRLTVL.

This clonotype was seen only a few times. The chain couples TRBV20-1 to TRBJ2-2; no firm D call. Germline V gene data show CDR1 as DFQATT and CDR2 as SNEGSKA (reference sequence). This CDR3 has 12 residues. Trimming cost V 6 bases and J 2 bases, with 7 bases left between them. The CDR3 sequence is CSAFINTGELFF. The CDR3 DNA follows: TGCAGTGCCTTTATAAACACCGGGGAGCTGTTTTTT.

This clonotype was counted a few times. The CDR3 coding sequence is TGTGCCATCAGTGAGTCGGGACGTCAAGAGACCCAGTACTTC. Its translation: CAISESGRQETQYF. The gene calls are TRBV10-3 and TRBJ2-5, with D tentatively TRBD1 or TRBD2 (5 bases each). The germline gives CDR1 ENHRY, CDR2 SYGVKD. Trimming removed 0 bases from V and 2 bases from J, with 7 bases in between. The CDR3 has 14 residues.

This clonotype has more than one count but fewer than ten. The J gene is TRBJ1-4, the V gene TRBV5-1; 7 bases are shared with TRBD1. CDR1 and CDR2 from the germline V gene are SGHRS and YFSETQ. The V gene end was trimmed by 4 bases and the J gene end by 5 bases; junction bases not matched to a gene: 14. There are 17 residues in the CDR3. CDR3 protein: CASSPHEQTGRNEKLFF. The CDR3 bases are TGCGCCAGCAGCCCTCATGAACAGACAGGGCGAAATGAAAAACTGTTTTTT.

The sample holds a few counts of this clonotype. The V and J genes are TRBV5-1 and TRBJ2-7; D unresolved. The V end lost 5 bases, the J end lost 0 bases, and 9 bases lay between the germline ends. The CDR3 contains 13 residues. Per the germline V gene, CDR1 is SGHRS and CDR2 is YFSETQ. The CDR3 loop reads CASSQDTSYEQYF. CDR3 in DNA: TGCGCCAGCAGTCAGGATACCTCCTACGAGCAGTACTTC.

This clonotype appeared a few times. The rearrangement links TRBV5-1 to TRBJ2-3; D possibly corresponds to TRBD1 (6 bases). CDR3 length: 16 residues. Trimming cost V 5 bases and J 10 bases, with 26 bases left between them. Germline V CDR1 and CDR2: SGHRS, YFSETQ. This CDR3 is CASRRDGPGQLMAQYF. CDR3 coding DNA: TGCGCCAGCAGACGTGACGGCCCAGGACAGTTGATGGCGCAGTATTTT.

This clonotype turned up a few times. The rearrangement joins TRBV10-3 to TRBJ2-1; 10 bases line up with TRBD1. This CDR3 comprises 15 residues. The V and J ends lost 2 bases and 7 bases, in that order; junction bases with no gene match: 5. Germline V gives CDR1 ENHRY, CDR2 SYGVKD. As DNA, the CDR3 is TGTGCCATCAGTGAGAGTGGGACAGGGGCGAATGAGCAGTTCTTC. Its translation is CAISESGTGANEQFF.

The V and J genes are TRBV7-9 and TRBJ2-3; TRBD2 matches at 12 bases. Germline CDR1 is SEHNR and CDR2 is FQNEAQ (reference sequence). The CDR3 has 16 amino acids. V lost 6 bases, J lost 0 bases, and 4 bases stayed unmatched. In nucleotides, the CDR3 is TGTGCCAGCAGTCGCGGACTAGCGGGAAGCACAGATACGCAGTATTTT. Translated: CASSRGLAGSTDTQYF.

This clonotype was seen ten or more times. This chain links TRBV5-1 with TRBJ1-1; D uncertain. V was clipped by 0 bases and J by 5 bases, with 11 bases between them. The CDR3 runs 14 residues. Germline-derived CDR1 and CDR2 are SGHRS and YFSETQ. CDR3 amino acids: CASSLDSSETEAFF. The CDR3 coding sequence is TGCGCCAGCAGCTTGGACAGTAGCGAAACTGAAGCTTTCTTT.

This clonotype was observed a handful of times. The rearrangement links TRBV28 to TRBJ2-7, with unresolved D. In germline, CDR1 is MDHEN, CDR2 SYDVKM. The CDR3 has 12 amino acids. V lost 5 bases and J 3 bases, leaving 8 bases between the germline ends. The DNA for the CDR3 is TGTGCCAGCAGTCCTCCCGGCTACGAGCAGTACGTC. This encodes CASSPPGYEQYV.

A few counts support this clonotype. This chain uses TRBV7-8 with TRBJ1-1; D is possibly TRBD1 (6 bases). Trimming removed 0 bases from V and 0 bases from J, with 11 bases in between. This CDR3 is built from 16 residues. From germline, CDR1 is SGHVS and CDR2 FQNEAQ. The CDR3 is CASSLANREMNTEAFF. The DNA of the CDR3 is TGTGCCAGCAGCTTAGCTAACAGGGAAATGAACACTGAAGCTTTCTTT.

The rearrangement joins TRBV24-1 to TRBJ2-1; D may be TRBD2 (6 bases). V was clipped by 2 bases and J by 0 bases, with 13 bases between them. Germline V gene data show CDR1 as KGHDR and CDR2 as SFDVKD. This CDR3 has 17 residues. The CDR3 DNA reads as TGTGCCACCAGTGATTCACTAGCATCAAGCTCCTACAATGAGCAGTTCTTC. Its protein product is CATSDSLASSSYNEQFF.

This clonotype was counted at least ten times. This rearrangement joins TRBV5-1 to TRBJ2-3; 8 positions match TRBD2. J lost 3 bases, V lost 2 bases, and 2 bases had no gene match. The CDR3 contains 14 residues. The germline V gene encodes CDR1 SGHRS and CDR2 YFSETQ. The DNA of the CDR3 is TGCGCCAGCAGCTTACGGGAGGGAACAGATACGCAGTATTTT. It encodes CASSLREGTDTQYF.

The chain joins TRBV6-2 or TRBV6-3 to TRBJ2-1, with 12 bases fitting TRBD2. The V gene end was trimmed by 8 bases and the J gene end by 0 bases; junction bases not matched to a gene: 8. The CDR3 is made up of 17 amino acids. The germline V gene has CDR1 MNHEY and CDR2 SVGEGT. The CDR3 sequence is CASGGLAGLSSYNEQFF. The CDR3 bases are TGTGCCAGCGGGGGACTAGCGGGCCTTAGCTCCTACAATGAGCAGTTCTTC.

The CDR3 here is CASQTGTIQAGELFF. CDR3 nucleotides: TGCGCCAGCCAGACCGGGACTATCCAGGCCGGGGAGCTGTTTTTT. The rearrangement joins TRBV10-2 to TRBJ2-2; 7 nucleotides agree with TRBD2. The CDR3 runs 15 residues. The germline gives CDR1 WSHSY, CDR2 SAAADI. Losses at the gene ends were 8 bases for V and 6 bases for J; bases not matched to a gene: 12.

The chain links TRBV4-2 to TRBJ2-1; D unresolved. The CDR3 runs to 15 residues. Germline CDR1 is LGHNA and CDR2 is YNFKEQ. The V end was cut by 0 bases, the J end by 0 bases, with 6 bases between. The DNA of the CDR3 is TGTGCCAGCAGCCAAGAACCTAGCTCCTACAATGAGCAGTTCTTC. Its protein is CASSQEPSSYNEQFF.

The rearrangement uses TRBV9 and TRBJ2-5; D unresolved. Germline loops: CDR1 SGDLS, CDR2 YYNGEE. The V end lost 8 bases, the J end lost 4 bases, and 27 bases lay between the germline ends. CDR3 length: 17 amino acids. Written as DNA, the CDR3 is TGTGCCAGAACGTGCGTCTTAAGGGCCCGTTGGGGAGAGACCCAGTACTTC. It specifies CARTCVLRARWGETQYF.

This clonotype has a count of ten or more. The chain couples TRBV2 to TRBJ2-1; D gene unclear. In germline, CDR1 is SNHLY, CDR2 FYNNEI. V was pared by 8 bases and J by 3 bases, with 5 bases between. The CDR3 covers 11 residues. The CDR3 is CASSDYNEQFF. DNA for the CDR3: TGTGCCAGCTCGGACTACAATGAGCAGTTCTTC.

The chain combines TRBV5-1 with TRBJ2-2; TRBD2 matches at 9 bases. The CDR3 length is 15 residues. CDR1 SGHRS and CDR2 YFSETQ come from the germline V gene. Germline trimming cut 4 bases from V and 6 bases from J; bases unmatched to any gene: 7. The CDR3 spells CASSPGLAFAGELFF. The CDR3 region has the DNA TGCGCCAGCAGCCCGGGACTAGCATTCGCCGGGGAGCTGTTTTTT.

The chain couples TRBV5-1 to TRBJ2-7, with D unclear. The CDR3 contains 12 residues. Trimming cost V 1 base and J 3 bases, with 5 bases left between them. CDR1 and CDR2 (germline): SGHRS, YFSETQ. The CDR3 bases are TGCGCCAGCAGCTTGTCCCGCTACGAGCAGTACTTC. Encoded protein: CASSLSRYEQYF.

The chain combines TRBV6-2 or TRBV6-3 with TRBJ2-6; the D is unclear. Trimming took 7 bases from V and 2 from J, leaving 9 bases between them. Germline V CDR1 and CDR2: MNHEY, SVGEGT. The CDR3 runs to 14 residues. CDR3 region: CASTTTAGANVLTF. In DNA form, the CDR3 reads TGTGCCAGCACCACGACGGCTGGGGCCAACGTCCTGACTTTC.

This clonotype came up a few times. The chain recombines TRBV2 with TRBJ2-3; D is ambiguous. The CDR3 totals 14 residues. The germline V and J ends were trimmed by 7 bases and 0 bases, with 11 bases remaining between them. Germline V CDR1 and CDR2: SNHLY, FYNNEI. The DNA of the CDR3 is TGTGCCAGCACCGAGGTGGTTAGCACAGATACGCAGTATTTT. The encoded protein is CASTEVVSTDTQYF.

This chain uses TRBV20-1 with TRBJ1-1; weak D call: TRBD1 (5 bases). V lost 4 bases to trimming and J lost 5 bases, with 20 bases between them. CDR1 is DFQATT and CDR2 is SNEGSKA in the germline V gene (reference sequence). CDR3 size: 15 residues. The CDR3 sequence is CSAKDRDRGGTEAFF. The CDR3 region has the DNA TGCAGTGCTAAAGACCGGGACCGGGGAGGGACTGAAGCTTTCTTT.

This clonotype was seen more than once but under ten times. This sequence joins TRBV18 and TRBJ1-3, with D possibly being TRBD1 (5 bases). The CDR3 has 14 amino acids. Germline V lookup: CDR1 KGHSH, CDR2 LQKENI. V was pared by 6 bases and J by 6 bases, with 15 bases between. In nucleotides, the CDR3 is TGTGCCAGCTCTCGACCCGGGGCGGAAAACACCATATATTTT. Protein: CASSRPGAENTIYF.

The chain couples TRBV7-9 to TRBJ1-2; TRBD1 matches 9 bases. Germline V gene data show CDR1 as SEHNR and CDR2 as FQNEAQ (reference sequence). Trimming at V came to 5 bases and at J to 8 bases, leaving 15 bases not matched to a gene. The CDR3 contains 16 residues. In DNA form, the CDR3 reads TGTGCCAGCAGCAAATCTGCTACAGGGGGCGAGTACGGCTACACCTTC. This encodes CASSKSATGGEYGYTF. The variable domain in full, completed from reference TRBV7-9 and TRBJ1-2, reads DTGVSQNPRHKITKRGQNVTFRCDPISEHNRLYWYRQTLGQGPEFLTYFQNEAQLEKSRLLSDRFSAERPKGSFSTLEIQRTEQGDSAMYLCASSKSATGGEYGYTFGSGTRLTVV.

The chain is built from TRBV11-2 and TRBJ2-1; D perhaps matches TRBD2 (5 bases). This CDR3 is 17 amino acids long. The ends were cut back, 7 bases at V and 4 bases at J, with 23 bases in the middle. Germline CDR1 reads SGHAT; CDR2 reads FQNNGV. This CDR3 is CASTRSRSGSIYNEQFF. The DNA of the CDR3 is TGTGCCAGCACCCGTAGCAGGAGTGGGAGCATATACAATGAGCAGTTCTTC. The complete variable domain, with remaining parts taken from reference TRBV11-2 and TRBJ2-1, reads EAGVAQSPRYKIIEKRQSVAFWCNPISGHATLYWYQQILGQGPKLLIQFQNNGVVDDSQLPKDRFSAERLKGVDSTLKIQPAKLEDSAVYLCASTRSRSGSIYNEQFFGPGTRLTVL.